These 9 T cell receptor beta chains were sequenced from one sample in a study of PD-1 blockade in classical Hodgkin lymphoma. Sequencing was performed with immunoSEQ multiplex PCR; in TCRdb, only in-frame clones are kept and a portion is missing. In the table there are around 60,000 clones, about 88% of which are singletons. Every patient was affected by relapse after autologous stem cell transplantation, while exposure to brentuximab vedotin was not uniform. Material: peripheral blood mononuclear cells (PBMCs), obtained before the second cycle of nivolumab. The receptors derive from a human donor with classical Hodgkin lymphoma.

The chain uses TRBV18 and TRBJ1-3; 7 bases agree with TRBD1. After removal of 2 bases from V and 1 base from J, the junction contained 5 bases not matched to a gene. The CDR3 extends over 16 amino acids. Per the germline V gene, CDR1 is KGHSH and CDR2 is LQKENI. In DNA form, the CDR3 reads TGTGCCAGCTCACCATTCGAGACAGGGTCTGGAAACACCATATATTTT. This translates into CASSPFETGSGNTIYF.

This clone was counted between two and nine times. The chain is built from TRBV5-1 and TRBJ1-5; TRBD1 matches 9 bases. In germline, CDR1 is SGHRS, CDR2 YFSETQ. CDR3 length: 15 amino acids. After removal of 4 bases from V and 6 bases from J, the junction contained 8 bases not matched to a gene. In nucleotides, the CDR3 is TGCGCCAGCAGCCCCGAGGGACAGGGAAGTCAGCCCCAGCATTTT. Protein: CASSPEGQGSQPQHF.

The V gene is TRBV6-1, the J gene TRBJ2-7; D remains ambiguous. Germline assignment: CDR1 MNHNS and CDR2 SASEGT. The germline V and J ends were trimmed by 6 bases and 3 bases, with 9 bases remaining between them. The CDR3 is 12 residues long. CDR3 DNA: TGTGCCAGCAGACCACTGGGCTACGAGCAGTACTTC. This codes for CASRPLGYEQYF.

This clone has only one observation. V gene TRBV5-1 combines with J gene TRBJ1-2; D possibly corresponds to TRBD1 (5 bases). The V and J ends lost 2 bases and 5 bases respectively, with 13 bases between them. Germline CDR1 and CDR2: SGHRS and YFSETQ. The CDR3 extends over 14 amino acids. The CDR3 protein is CASSFWEEGYGYTF. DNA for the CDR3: TGCGCCAGCAGCTTTTGGGAAGAGGGGTATGGCTACACCTTC.

The CDR3 DNA sequence: TGCGCCAGCAGCTTGCCCCAACAGGGTGATACGCAGTATTTT. This codes for CASSLPQQGDTQYF. The rearrangement uses TRBV5-1 and TRBJ2-3; possible D gene TRBD1, 6 bases. The length of the CDR3 is 14 residues. With 1 base removed from V and 6 bases from J, the gap between germline ends came to 12 bases. Germline V lookup: CDR1 SGHRS, CDR2 YFSETQ. Complete variable domain (other parts from reference TRBV5-1 and TRBJ2-3): KAGVTQTPRYLIKTRGQQVTLSCSPISGHRSVSWYQQTPGQGLQFLFEYFSETQRNKGNFPGRFSGRQFSNSRSEMNVSTLELGDSALYLCASSLPQQGDTQYFGPGTRLTVL.

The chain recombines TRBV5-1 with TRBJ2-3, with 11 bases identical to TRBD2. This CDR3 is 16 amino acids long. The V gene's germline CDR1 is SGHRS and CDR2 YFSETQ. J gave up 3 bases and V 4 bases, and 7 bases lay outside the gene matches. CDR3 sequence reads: CASSGRTSGFTDTQYF. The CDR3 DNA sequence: TGCGCCAGCAGCGGACGGACTAGCGGGTTTACAGATACGCAGTATTTT. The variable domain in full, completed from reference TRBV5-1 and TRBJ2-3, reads KAGVTQTPRYLIKTRGQQVTLSCSPISGHRSVSWYQQTPGQGLQFLFEYFSETQRNKGNFPGRFSGRQFSNSRSEMNVSTLELGDSALYLCASSGRTSGFTDTQYFGPGTRLTVL.

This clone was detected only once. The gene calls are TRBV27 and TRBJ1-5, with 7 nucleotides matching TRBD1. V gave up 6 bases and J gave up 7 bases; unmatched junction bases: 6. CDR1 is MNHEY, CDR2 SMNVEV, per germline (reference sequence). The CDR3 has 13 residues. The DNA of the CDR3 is TGTGCCAGCAGCCGGGACAGAGGGCAGCCCCAGCATTTT. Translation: CASSRDRGQPQHF.

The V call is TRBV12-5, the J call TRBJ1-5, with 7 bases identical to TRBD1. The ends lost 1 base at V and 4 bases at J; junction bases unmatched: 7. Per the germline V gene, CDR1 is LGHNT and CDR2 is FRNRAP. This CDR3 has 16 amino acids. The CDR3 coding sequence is TGTGCTAGTGGTTTGGGAACAGGGGCAACAAATCAGCCCCAGCATTTT. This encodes CASGLGTGATNQPQHF.

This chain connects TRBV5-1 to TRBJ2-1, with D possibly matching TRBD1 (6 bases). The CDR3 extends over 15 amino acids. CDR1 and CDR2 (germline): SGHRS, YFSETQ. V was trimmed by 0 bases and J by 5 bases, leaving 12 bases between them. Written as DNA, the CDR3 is TGCGCCAGCAGCTTGGGGCAGGGGCCAAACAATGAGCAGTTCTTC. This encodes CASSLGQGPNNEQFF.